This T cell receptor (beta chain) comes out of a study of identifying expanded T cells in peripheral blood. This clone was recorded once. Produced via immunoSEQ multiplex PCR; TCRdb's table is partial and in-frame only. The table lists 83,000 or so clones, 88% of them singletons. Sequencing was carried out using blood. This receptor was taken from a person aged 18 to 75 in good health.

CDR3 coding DNA: TGTGCCAGCAGCACGTCGGGCGCATACAATGAGCAGTTCTTC. Translating it yields CASSTSGAYNEQFF. This chain links TRBV21-1 with TRBJ2-1. TRBV21-1 is designated a pseudogene. The CDR3 loop spans 14 amino acids.